The 4 T cell receptor beta chains given below trace back to one sample, sequenced in a study of shared clonotypes between healthy human individuals. Profiling relied on immunoSEQ multiplex PCR, and the TCRdb table lists in-frame clones only, not all of them. This repertoire shows about half a million clones, 60% to 80% found once; its top ten account for more than 10%. Sequences were obtained from PBMCs. The receptors were gathered from a woman aged 40 to 55 in good health. Some clones in this sample may be carry-over from other donors' samples.

The gene calls are TRBV28 and TRBJ1-2, with 7 bases aligning to TRBD1. Germline CDR1 reads MDHEN; CDR2 reads SYDVKM. The CDR3 is 14 amino acids. The V gene end was trimmed by 6 bases and the J gene end by 4 bases; junction bases not matched to a gene: 8. The CDR3 coding sequence is TGTGCCAGCAGCCCGGGCCGGGACAGCTATGGCTACACCTTC. Its protein is CASSPGRDSYGYTF.

This chain connects TRBV6-1 to TRBJ1-2; D possibly corresponds to TRBD1 (6 bases). V lost 5 bases and J lost 2, with 15 bases in between. The CDR3 covers 15 residues. Germline CDR1 MNHNS, CDR2 SASEGT. The CDR3 region is CASSTRLQGNYGYTF. CDR3 nucleotides: TGTGCCAGCAGTACCCGACTCCAGGGGAACTATGGCTACACCTTC.

With regard to this clone: A far larger clone is off by one base, so a read error is likely. CDR3 protein: CASSIGETQYF. In DNA, the CDR3 is TGTGCCAGCAGCATCGGGGAGACCCAGTACTTC. This chain uses TRBV27 with TRBJ2-5; no clear D. The CDR3 is 11 residues long. Trimming cost V 6 bases and J 5 bases, with 7 bases left between them. The germline gives CDR1 MNHEY, CDR2 SMNVEV (reference sequence).

V and J are TRBV6-6 and TRBJ2-7, with 7 bases matching TRBD1. The V gene end was trimmed by 8 bases and the J gene end by 4 bases; junction bases not matched to a gene: 11. The CDR3 consists of 14 residues. The germline gives CDR1 MNHNY, CDR2 SVGAGI (reference sequence). DNA of the CDR3: TGTGCCAGCCGCGGTGGGCCAGGGGGTTACGAGCAGTACTTC. Translating it yields CASRGGPGGYEQYF.